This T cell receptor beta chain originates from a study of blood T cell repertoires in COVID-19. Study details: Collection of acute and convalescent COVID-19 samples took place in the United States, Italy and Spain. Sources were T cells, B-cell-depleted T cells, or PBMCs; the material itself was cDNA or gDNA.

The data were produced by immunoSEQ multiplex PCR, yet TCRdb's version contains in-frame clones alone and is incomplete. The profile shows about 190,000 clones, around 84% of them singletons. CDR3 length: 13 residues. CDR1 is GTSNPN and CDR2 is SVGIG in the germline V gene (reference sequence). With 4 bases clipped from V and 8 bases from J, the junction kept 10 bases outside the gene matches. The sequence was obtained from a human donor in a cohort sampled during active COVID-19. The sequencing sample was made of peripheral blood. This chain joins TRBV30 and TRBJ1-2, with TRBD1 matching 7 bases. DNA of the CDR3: TGTGCCTGGACTCCGACAGGGTTACCCGGCTACACCTTC. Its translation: CAWTPTGLPGYTF.